The 20 T cell receptor beta chains below were found in one sample sequenced in a study of T-cell memory formation after mild COVID-19. TCRdb re-derived calls from the 5' RACE reads in MiXCR, one entry per CDR3 protein. The sample holds 430,000 or so distinct CDR3 sequences; about 23% are singletons and the top ten take 12%. Sequenced material: PBMCs or a T cell subset sorted from them (not recorded which). Receptors originate from an adult woman who had mild COVID-19 (a few samples of this study predate the infection). Cell type and time point are not known.

Only a few counts were recorded for this clonotype. The chain links TRBV7-7 to TRBJ2-5; a weak D match, TRBD1 (6 bases). Trimming cost V 3 bases and J 5 bases, with 13 bases left between them. CDR1 and CDR2 from the germline V gene are SSHAT and FNYEAQ (reference sequence). The CDR3 is 14 residues long. Here the CDR3 reads CASSLSTGSETQYF. Here the CDR3 DNA reads TGTGCCAGCAGCTTGAGTACAGGGAGTGAGACCCAGTACTTC. Combining the CDR3 with reference TRBV7-7 and TRBJ2-5 gives the whole variable domain GAGVSQSPRYKVTKRGQDVTLRCDPISSHATLYWYQQALGQGPEFLTYFNYEAQPDKSGLPSDRFSAERPEGSISTLTIQRTEQRDSAMYRCASSLSTGSETQYFGPGTRLLVL.

This clonotype has a count of ten or more. This chain connects TRBV7-3 to TRBJ2-3; 10 positions match TRBD2. Germline V lookup: CDR1 SGHTA, CDR2 FQGTGA. The CDR3 runs to 18 residues. Trimming at V came to 2 bases and at J to 1 base, leaving 9 bases not matched to a gene. The CDR3 DNA is TGTGCCAGCAGCTTATTGGCTAGCGGGGGAGGCGGCACAGATACGCAGTATTTT. Its translation is CASSLLASGGGGTDTQYF.

The sample holds one count of this clonotype. The chain carries TRBV6-5 and TRBJ2-7; maybe TRBD2 (5 bases). Germline V gene lookup returns CDR1 MNHEY and CDR2 SVGAGI. V was trimmed by 8 bases and J by 2 bases, leaving 10 bases between them. This CDR3 contains 12 residues. CDR3 in amino acids: CASCGSTYEQYF. The CDR3 nucleotides read TGTGCCAGCTGCGGGTCCACCTACGAGCAGTACTTC.

This clonotype has just a few counts. This chain uses TRBV7-9 with TRBJ2-7; unclear D gene. The CDR3 extends over 12 amino acids. Germline CDR1 SEHNR, CDR2 FQNEAQ (reference sequence). The V end lost 2 bases, the J end lost 3 bases, and 5 bases lay between the germline ends. The CDR3 bases are TGTGCCAGCAGCTTACTACACTACGAGCAGTACTTC. It yields the protein CASSLLHYEQYF. The full variable domain, with the rest looked up from reference TRBV7-9 and TRBJ2-7, is DTGVSQNPRHKITKRGQNVTFRCDPISEHNRLYWYRQTLGQGPEFLTYFQNEAQLEKSRLLSDRFSAERPKGSFSTLEIQRTEQGDSAMYLCASSLLHYEQYFGPGTRLTVT.

This clonotype was counted only a few times. The V call is TRBV4-1, the J call TRBJ2-5; 7 bases fit TRBD2. The CDR3 is made up of 17 amino acids. Germline V gene sequence: CDR1 MGHRA, CDR2 YSYEKL. Trimming took 1 base from V and 2 from J; bases not matched to a gene: 10. This chain's CDR3 is CASSQGPSGGGQETQYF. The CDR3 nucleotides read TGCGCCAGCAGCCAAGGGCCGAGTGGGGGGGGGCAAGAGACCCAGTACTTC.

This clonotype turned up a few times. V is TRBV20-1 and J is TRBJ2-7; TRBD2 matches 9 bases. Losses at the gene ends were 0 bases for V and 9 bases for J; bases not matched to a gene: 12. CDR1 is DFQATT, CDR2 SNEGSKA, per germline (reference sequence). This CDR3 has 15 residues. CDR3 protein: CSARDSGLASTGQYF. For the CDR3, the DNA is TGCAGTGCTAGAGATAGTGGACTAGCGAGTACCGGGCAGTACTTC.

The chain employs TRBV6-5 and TRBJ2-1, with 8 bases fitting TRBD2. The ends lost 2 bases at V and 12 bases at J; junction bases unmatched: 12. The length of the CDR3 is 15 residues. Germline CDR1 and CDR2: MNHEY and SVGAGI. CDR3 in amino acids: CASSYTGLGRGVQFF. The CDR3 DNA reads TGTGCCAGCAGTTACACGGGACTAGGACGAGGCGTGCAGTTCTTC.

The chain links TRBV12-3 or TRBV12-4 to TRBJ1-2; the D gene is possibly TRBD1 (5 bases). This CDR3 is built from 13 residues. The V and J ends lost 6 bases and 6 bases respectively, with 14 bases between them. CDR3 nucleotides: TGTGCCAGCAGCCTACAGAGAGGGGATGGCTACACCTTC. Translation gives CASSLQRGDGYTF.

This clonotype has ten or more counts. The rearrangement links TRBV29-1 to TRBJ2-3; TRBD2 aligns across 11 bases. V lost 7 bases, J lost 6 bases, and 9 bases stayed unmatched. In germline, CDR1 is SQVTM, CDR2 ANQGSEA. The CDR3 sequence is 14 residues long. This CDR3 reads CSAIAGGPGDTQYF. As DNA, the CDR3 is TGCAGCGCCATAGCGGGAGGGCCAGGGGATACGCAGTATTTT.

This clonotype turned up a few times. V usage is TRBV29-1 and J usage is TRBJ2-3; 9 bases line up with TRBD2. V lost 7 bases and J lost 6; bases outside the gene matches: 5. Germline V CDR1 and CDR2: SQVTM, ANQGSEA. This CDR3 spans 12 amino acids. The CDR3 coding sequence is TGCAGCGAAGCGGGAGGATCCGATACGCAGTATTTT. Translating it yields CSEAGGSDTQYF.

J is TRBJ2-5 and V is TRBV20-1, with TRBD2 matching over 10 bases. The CDR3 has 15 amino acids. The V and J ends lost 3 bases and 4 bases, in that order; junction bases with no gene match: 8. The germline gives CDR1 DFQATT, CDR2 SNEGSKA (reference sequence). The CDR3 DNA reads as TGCAGTGCTAGTCGTTTTCTAGCGGGAGTAGAGACCCAGTACTTC. Encoded protein: CSASRFLAGVETQYF.

This clonotype was recorded a few times. The chain recombines TRBV7-8 with TRBJ1-5, with D possibly TRBD1 on 6 matching bases. V shed 5 bases and J shed 5 bases, with 16 bases lying between them. Germline CDR1 SGHVS, CDR2 FQNEAQ. The CDR3 totals 15 residues. CDR3 DNA sequence: TGTGCCAGCAGCAATTCCCGGGACATTTATCAGCCCCAGCATTTT. Its translation is CASSNSRDIYQPQHF.

The rearrangement uses TRBV5-1 and TRBJ1-5; no clear D. Looked up from germline, CDR1 is SGHRS and CDR2 is YFSETQ. The V end was cut by 2 bases, the J end by 6 bases, with 9 bases between. The CDR3 has 13 residues. The DNA of the CDR3 is TGCGCCAGCAGCTTTGACCTAACTCAGCCCCAGCATTTT. It specifies CASSFDLTQPQHF.

This clonotype has only a few counts. The chain joins TRBV5-1 to TRBJ2-3; tentative D call: TRBD1 (6 bases). In germline, CDR1 is SGHRS, CDR2 YFSETQ. With 3 bases removed from V and 3 bases from J, the gap between germline ends came to 14 bases. There are 15 residues in the CDR3. The CDR3 DNA follows: TGCGCCAGCAGCTCGACAGGACCCGGGACAGATACGCAGTATTTT. Translated: CASSSTGPGTDTQYF. The whole variable domain, remainder taken from reference TRBV5-1 and TRBJ2-3, is KAGVTQTPRYLIKTRGQQVTLSCSPISGHRSVSWYQQTPGQGLQFLFEYFSETQRNKGNFPGRFSGRQFSNSRSEMNVSTLELGDSALYLCASSSTGPGTDTQYFGPGTRLTVL.

This clonotype was seen a handful of times. The V gene is TRBV5-1, the J gene TRBJ2-5; TRBD2 is a possible D gene (6 bases). The germline V and J ends were trimmed by 9 bases and 5 bases, with 17 bases remaining between them. This CDR3 has 13 amino acids. CDR1 is SGHRS, CDR2 YFSETQ, per germline. The CDR3 DNA is TGCGCCACCACGATAATCGGGAGCGAGACCCAGTACTTC. Its protein product is CATTIIGSETQYF.

This chain connects TRBV4-2 to TRBJ2-2; 7 bases fit TRBD2. Trimming cost V 0 bases and J 0 bases; bases outside gene matches: 4. Looked up from germline, CDR1 is LGHNA and CDR2 is YNFKEQ. CDR3 size: 17 residues. CDR3 in DNA: TGTGCCAGCAGCCAAGATACCGGGGGGACGAACACCGGGGAGCTGTTTTTT. Its protein product is CASSQDTGGTNTGELFF.

This clonotype was recorded a few times. The V gene is TRBV7-2, the J gene TRBJ2-7; a weak D match, TRBD1 (6 bases). The CDR3 loop spans 14 amino acids. Germline loops: CDR1 SGHTA, CDR2 FQGNSA. V lost 5 bases to trimming and J lost 3 bases, with 14 bases between them. CDR3 sequence: CASSKQGGDYEQYF. The CDR3 DNA reads TGTGCCAGCAGCAAACAGGGTGGGGACTACGAGCAGTACTTC.

V is TRBV3-1 and J is TRBJ1-5; D unclear. This CDR3 spans 13 amino acids. Trimming took 2 bases from V and 3 from J, leaving 5 bases between them. Germline V gene data show CDR1 as LGHDT and CDR2 as YNNKEL (reference sequence). DNA for the CDR3: TGTGCCAGCAGCCAAACTTCCAATCAGCCCCAGCATTTT. It translates to CASSQTSNQPQHF.

There are a few counts of this clonotype. The chain links TRBV2 to TRBJ2-7; D is ambiguous. V was pared by 1 base and J by 12 bases, with 16 bases between. Germline-derived CDR1 and CDR2 are SNHLY and FYNNEI. The CDR3 has 13 amino acids. CDR3 sequence: CASSEVPEFGGYF. Here the CDR3 DNA reads TGTGCCAGCAGTGAAGTGCCAGAGTTCGGCGGGTACTTC. The whole variable domain, filled in from reference TRBV2 and TRBJ2-7, reads EPEVTQTPSHQVTQMGQEVILRCVPISNHLYFYWYRQILGQKVEFLVSFYNNEISEKSEIFDDQFSVERPDGSNFTLKIRSTKLEDSAMYFCASSEVPEFGGYFGPGTRLTVT.

This clonotype was observed a few times. This chain connects TRBV5-1 to TRBJ2-1, with D possibly matching TRBD1 (5 bases). V lost 4 bases to trimming and J lost 6 bases, with 11 bases between them. The CDR3 sequence is 13 residues long. The germline gives CDR1 SGHRS, CDR2 YFSETQ. CDR3 loop: CASSPFTGNEQFF. CDR3 in DNA: TGCGCCAGCAGCCCATTTACAGGCAATGAGCAGTTCTTC.